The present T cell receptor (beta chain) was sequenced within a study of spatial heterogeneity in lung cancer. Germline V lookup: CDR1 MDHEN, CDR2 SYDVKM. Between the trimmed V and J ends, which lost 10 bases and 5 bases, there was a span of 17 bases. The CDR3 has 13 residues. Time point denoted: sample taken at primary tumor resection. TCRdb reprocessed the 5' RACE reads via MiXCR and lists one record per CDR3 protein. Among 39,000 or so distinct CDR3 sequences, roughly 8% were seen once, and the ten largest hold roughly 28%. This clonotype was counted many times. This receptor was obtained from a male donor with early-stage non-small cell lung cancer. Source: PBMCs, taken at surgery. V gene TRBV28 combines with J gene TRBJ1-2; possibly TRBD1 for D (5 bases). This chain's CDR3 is CAKASGGAYGYTF. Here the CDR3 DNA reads TGTGCCAAGGCGTCTGGCGGGGCTTATGGCTACACCTTC.